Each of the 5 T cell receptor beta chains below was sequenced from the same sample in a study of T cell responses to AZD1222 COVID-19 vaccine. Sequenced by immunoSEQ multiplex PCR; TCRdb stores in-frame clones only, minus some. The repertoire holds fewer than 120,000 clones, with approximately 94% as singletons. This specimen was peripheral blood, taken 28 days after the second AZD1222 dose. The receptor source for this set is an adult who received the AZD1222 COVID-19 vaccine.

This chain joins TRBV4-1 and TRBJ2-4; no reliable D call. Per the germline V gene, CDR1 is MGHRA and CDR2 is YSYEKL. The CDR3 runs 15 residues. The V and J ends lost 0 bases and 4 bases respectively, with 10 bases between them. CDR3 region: CASSQESEQKNIQYF. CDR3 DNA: TGCGCCAGCAGCCAAGAGAGTGAACAGAAAAACATTCAGTACTTC.

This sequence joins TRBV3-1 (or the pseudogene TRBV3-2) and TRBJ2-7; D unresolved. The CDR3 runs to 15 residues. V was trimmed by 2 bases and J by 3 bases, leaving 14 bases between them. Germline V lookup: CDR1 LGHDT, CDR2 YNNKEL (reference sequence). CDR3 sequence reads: CASSQPNLGVYEQYF. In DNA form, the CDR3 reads TGTGCCAGCAGCCAACCAAACCTTGGCGTCTACGAGCAGTACTTC.

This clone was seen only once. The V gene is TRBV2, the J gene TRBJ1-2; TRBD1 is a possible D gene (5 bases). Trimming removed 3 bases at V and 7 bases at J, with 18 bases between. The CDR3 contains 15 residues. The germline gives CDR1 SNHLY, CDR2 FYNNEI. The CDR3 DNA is TGTGCCAGCAGTGAGGGTCTAAGGGGCAGGGCTGGCTACACCTTC. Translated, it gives CASSEGLRGRAGYTF.

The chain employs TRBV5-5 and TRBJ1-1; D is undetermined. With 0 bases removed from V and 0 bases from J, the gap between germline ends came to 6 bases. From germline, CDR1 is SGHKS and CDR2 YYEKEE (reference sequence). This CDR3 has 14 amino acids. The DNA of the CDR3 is TGTGCCAGCAGCTTGGGAGACATGAACACTGAAGCTTTCTTT. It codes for CASSLGDMNTEAFF.

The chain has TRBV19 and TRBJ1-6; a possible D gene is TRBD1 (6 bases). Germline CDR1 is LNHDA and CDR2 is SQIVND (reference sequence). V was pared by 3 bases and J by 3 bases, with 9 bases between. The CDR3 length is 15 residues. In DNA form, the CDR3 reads TGTGCCAGTAGTATTCCAGGGGACTATAATTCACCCCTCCACTTT. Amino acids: CASSIPGDYNSPLHF.